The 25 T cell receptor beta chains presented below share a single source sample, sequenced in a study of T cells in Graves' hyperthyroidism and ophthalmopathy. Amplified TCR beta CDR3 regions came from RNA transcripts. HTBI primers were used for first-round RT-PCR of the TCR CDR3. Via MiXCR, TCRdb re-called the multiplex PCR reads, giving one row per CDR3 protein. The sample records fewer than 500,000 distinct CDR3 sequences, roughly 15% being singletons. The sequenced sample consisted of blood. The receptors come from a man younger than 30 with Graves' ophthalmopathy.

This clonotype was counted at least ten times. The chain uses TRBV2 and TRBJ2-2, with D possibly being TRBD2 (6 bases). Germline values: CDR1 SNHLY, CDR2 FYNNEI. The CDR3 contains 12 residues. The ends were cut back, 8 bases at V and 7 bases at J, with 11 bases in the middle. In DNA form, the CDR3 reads TGTGCCAGCTATAGCGGCGACGGGGAGCTGTTTTTT. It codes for CASYSGDGELFF.

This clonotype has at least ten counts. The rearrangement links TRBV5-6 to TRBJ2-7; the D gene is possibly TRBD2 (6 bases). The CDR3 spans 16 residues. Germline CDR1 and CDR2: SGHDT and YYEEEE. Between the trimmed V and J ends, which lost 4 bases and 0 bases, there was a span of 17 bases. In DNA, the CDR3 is TGTGCCAGCAGCCAGGCTTTTGGGACTGGCTCCTACGAGCAGTACTTC. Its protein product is CASSQAFGTGSYEQYF.

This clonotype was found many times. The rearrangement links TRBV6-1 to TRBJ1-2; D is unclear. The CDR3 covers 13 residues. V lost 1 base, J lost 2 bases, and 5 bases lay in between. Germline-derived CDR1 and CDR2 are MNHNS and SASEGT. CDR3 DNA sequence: TGTGCCAGCAGTGAAGGACGAAACTATGGCTACACCTTC. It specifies CASSEGRNYGYTF.

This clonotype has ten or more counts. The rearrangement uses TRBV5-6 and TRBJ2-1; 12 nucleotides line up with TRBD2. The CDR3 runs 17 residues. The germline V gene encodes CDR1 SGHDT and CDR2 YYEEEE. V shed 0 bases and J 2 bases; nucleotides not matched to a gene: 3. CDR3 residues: CASSLGASGRAYNEQFF. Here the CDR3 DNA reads TGTGCCAGCAGCTTGGGGGCTAGCGGGAGGGCCTACAATGAGCAGTTCTTC.

The CDR3 region has the DNA TGTGCCAGCAGCTCAGGGGTAAACTATGGCTACACCTTC. Its protein is CASSSGVNYGYTF. The chain couples TRBV7-9 to TRBJ1-2; possible D gene TRBD1, 6 bases. In germline, CDR1 is SEHNR, CDR2 FQNEAQ (reference sequence). With 4 bases removed from V and 2 bases from J, the gap between germline ends came to 8 bases. The CDR3 runs to 13 residues. The complete variable domain, with remaining parts taken from reference TRBV7-9 and TRBJ1-2, reads DTGVSQNPRHKITKRGQNVTFRCDPISEHNRLYWYRQTLGQGPEFLTYFQNEAQLEKSRLLSDRFSAERPKGSFSTLEIQRTEQGDSAMYLCASSSGVNYGYTFGSGTRLTVV.

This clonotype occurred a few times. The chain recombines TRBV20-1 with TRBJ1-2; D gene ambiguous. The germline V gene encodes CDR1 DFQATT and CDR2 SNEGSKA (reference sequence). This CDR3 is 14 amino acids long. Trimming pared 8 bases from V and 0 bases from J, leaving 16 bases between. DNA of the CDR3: TGCAGTCCTCATCCACGGGGTACTAACTATGGCTACACCTTC. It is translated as CSPHPRGTNYGYTF.

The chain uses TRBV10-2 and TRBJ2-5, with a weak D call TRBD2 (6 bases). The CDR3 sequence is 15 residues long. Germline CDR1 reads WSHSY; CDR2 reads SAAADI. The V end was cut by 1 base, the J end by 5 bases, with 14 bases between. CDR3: CASSEYGGIVETQYF. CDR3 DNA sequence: TGCGCCAGCAGTGAGTACGGGGGAATTGTGGAGACCCAGTACTTC.

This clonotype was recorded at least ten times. CDR3 sequence reads: CASSEGPVTEAFF. The CDR3 DNA reads as TGTGCCAGCAGCGAGGGACCCGTCACTGAAGCTTTCTTT. The chain recombines TRBV7-2 with TRBJ1-1; possibly TRBD1 for D (5 bases). Germline values: CDR1 SGHTA, CDR2 FQGNSA. V was clipped by 5 bases and J by 4 bases, with 11 bases between them. This CDR3 has 13 residues. The complete variable domain, with remaining parts taken from reference TRBV7-2 and TRBJ1-1, reads GAGVSQSPSNKVTEKGKDVELRCDPISGHTALYWYRQSLGQGLEFLIYFQGNSAPDKSGLPSDRFSAERTGGSVSTLTIQRTQQEDSAVYLCASSEGPVTEAFFGQGTRLTVV.

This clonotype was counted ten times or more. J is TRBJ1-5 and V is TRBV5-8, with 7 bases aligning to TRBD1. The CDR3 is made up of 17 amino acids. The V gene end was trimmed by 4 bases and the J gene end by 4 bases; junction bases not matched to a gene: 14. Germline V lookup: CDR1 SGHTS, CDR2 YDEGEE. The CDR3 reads CASSQVRTGTANQPQHF. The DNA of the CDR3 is TGTGCCAGCAGCCAGGTCAGAACCGGGACAGCTAATCAGCCCCAGCATTTT.

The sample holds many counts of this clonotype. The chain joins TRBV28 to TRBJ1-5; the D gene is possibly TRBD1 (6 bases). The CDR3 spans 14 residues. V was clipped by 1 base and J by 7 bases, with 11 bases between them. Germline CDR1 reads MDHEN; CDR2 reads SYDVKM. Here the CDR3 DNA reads TGTGCCAGCAGTTTATTCACAGGGCCCCAGCCCCAGCATTTT. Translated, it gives CASSLFTGPQPQHF.

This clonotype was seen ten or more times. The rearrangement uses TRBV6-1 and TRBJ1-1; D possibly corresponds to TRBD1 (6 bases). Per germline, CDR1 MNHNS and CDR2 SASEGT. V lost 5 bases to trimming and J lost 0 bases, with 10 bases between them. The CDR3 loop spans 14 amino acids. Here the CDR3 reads CASSSRQVNTEAFF. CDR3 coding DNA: TGTGCCAGCAGTTCCAGACAGGTGAACACTGAAGCTTTCTTT.

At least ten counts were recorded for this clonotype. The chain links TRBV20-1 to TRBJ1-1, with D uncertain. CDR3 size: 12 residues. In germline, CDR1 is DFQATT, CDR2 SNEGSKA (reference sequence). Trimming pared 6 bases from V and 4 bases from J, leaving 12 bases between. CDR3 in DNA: TGCAGTGCCGACCTTTTGGCCACTGAAGCTTTCTTT. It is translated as CSADLLATEAFF.

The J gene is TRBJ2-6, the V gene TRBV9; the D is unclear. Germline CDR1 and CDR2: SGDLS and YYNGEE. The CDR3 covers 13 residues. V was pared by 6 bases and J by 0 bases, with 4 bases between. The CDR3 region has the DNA TGTGCCAGCACCGACTCTGGGGCCAACGTCCTGACTTTC. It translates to CASTDSGANVLTF.

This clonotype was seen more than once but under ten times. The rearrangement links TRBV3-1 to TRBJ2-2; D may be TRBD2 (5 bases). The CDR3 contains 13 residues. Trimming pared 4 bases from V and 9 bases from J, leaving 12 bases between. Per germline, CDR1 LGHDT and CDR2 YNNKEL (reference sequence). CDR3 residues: CASSPLGVRELFF. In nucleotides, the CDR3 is TGTGCCAGCAGCCCACTCGGGGTCCGGGAGCTGTTTTTT.

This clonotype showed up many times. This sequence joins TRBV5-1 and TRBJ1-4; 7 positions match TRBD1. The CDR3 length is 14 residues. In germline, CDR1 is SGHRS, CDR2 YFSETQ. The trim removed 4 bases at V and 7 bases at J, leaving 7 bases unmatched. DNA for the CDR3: TGCGCCAGCAGCGCAGGACAGGAGGGTGAAAAACTGTTTTTT. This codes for CASSAGQEGEKLFF.

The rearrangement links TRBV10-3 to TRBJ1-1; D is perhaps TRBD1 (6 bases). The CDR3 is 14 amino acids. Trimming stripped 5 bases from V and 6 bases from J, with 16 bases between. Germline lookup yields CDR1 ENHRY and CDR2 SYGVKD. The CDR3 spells CAISRGGSGSEAFF. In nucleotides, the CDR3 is TGTGCCATCAGTAGGGGGGGGAGTGGGTCTGAAGCTTTCTTT.

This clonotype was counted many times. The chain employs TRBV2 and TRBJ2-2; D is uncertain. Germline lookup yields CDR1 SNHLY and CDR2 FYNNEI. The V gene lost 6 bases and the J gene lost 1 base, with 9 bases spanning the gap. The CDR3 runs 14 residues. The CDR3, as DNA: TGTGCCAGCAGCGTCAATGGGAACACCGGGGAGCTGTTTTTT. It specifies CASSVNGNTGELFF.

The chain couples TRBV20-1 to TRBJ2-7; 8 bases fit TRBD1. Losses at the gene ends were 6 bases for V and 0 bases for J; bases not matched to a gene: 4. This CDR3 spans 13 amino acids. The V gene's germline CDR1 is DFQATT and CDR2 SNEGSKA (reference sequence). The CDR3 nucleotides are TGCAGTGCAGGACAGGGAGCCTCCTACGAGCAGTACTTC. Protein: CSAGQGASYEQYF.

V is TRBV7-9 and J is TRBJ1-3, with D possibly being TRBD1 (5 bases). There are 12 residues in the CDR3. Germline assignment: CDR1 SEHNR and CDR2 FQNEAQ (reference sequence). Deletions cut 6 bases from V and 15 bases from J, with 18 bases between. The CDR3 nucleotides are TGTGCCAGCAGTTTATCAGCGGGGACGGAATATTTT. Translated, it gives CASSLSAGTEYF.

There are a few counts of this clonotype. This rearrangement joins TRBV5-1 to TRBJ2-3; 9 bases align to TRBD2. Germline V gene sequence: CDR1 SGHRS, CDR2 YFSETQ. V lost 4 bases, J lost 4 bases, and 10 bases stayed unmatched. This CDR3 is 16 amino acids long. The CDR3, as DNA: TGCGCCAGCAGCCCCTGGGCTAGCGGGATCGCAGATACGCAGTATTTT. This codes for CASSPWASGIADTQYF.

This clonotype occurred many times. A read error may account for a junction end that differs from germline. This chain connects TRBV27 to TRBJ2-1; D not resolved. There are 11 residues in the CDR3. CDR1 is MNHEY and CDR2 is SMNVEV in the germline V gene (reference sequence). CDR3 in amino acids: CASSFSNEQFF. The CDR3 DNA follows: TGCGCCAGCAGCTTTTCGAATGAGCAGTTCTTC.

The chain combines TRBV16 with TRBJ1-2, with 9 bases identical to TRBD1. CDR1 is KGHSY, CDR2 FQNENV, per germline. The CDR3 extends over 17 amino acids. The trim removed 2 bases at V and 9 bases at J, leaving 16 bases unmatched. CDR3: CASSQIPPGLDRGRYTF. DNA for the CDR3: TGTGCCAGCAGCCAAATCCCCCCGGGTTTGGACAGGGGCCGCTACACCTTC.

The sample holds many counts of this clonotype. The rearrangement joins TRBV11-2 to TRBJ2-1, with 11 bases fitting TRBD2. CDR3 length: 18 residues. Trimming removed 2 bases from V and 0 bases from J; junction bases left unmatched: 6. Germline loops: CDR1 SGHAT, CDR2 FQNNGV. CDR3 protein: CASSLRLAGGSSYNEQFF. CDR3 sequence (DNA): TGTGCCAGCAGCTTACGGCTAGCGGGGGGCAGCTCCTACAATGAGCAGTTCTTC.

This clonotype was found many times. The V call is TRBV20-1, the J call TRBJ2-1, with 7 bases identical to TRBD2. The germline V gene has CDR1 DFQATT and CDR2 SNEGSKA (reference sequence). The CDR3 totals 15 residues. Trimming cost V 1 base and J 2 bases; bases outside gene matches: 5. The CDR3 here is CSARAGSGTYNEQFF. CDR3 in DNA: TGCAGTGCTAGAGCTGGGAGCGGGACCTACAATGAGCAGTTCTTC.

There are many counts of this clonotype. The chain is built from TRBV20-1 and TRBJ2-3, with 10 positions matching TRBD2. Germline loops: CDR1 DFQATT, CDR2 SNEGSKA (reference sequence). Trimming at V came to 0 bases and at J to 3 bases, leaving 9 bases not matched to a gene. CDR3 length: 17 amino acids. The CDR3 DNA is TGCAGTGCTAGAGATCCCTCTAGCGGGAGCTGGACAGATACGCAGTATTTT. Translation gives CSARDPSSGSWTDTQYF.